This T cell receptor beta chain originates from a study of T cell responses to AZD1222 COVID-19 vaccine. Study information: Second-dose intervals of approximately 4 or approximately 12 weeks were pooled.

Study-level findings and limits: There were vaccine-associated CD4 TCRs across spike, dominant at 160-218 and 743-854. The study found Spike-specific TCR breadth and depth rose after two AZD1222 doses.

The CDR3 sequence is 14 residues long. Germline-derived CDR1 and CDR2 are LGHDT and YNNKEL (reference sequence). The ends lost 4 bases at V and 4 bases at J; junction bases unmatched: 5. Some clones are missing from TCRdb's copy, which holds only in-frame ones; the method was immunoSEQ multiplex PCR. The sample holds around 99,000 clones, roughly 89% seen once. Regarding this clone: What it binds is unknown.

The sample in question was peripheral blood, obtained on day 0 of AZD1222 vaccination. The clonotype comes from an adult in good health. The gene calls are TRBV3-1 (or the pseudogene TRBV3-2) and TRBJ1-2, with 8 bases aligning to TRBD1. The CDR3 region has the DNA TGTGCCAGCAGCCTAACCGGGACAGGCTATGGCTACACCTTC. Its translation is CASSLTGTGYGYTF.